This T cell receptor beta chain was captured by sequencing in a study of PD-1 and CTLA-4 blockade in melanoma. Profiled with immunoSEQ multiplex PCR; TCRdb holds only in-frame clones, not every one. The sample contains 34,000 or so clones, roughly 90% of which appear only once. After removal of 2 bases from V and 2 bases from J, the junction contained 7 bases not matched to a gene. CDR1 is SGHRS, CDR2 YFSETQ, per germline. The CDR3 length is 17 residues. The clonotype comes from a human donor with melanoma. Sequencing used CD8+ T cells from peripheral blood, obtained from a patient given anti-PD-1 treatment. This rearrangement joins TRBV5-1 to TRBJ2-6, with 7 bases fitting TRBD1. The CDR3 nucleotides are TGCGCCAGCAGCTTCGACAGGGAAATGGCTGGGGCCAACGTCCTGACTTTC. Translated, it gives CASSFDREMAGANVLTF.